This T cell receptor (beta chain) stems from a study of blood T cell repertoires in COVID-19. Background on the study: Material from acute and convalescent COVID-19 was sourced from the United States, Italy and Spain.

Researchers sorted participants into cohorts using their self-reported clinical history. This CDR3 contains 15 residues. Germline assignment: CDR1 SGHTA and CDR2 FQGNSA. V shed 1 base, J shed 4 bases, and the junction held 4 bases outside the gene matches. Measured with immunoSEQ multiplex PCR; TCRdb has only the in-frame clones, and not every one. The sample has around 340,000 clones; approximately 83% are singletons. V usage is TRBV7-2 and J usage is TRBJ1-2, with 9 nucleotides matching TRBD1. The specimen sequenced was PBMCs or T cells enriched from blood (not recorded which). This TCR came from a middle-aged woman with acute COVID-19. The CDR3 nucleotides are TGTGCCAGCAGCTTAGACAGGGGGCCCGGCTATGGCTACACCTTC. Its translation is CASSLDRGPGYGYTF.